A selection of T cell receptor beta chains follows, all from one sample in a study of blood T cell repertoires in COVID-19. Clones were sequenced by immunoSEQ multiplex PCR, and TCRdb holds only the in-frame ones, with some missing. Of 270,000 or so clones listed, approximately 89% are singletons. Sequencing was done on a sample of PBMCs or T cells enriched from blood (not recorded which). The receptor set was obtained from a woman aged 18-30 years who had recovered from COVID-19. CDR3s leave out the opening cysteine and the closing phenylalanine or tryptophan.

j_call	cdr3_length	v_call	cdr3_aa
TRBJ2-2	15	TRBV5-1	ASSLEASGVNTGELF
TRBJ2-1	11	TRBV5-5	ASSLGGFDEQF
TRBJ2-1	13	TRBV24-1	ATSGRASGSTEQF
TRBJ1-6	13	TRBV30	AWSLEGQGYSPLH
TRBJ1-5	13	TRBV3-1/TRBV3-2	ASSPRDRPNQPQH
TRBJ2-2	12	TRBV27	ASSPGDKTGELF
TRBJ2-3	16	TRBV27	ASSLGAGGLSGTDTQY
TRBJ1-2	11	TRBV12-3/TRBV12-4	ASSLGQGPGYT
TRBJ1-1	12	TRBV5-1	ASSPGQGGTEAF
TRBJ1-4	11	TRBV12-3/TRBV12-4	ASSLSVNEKLF
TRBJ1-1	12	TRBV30	AWIGDRVNTEAF
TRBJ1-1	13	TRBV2	ASSARTGVNTEAF
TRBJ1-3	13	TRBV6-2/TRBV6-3	ASSRDSYSGNTIY
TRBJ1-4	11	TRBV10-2	ASSRAREEKLF
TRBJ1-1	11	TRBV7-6	ASSLVQDTEAF
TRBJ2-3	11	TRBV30	AWASSGADTQY
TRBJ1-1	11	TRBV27	ASSPIQNTEAF
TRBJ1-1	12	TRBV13	ASSLDGGSTEAF
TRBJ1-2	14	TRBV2	ASSDRAGEPYGGYT
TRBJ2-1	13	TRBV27	ASSRTSRNHHEQF
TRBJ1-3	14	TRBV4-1	ASSQDIRAGRNTIY
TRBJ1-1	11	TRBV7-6	ASSQQGLAEAF
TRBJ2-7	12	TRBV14	ASSPLAAEAEQY
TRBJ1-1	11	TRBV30	AWRTTGGAEAF
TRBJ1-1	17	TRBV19	ASSHLTDRTKMMNTEAF
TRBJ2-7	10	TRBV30	AWTAGAYEQY
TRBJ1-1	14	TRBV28	ASSLYGGVRNTEAF
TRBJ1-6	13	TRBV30	AWKTTVKYNSPLH
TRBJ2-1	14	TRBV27	ASSPQPGVGDNEQF
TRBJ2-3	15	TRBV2	ASSGRKRTSGTDTQY
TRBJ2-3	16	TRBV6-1	ASSERVAGVRSTDTQY
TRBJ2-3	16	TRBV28	ASSPLRRTSGRSDTQY
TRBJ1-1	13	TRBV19	ASNRGHRENTEAF
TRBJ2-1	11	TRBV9	ASSLAGENEQF
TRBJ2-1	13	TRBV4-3	ASSQDKGQGAEQF
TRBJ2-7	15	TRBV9	ASSPRGGTGGLHEQY
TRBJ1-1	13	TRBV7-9	ASSPWTGEDTEAF
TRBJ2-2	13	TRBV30	AWSVLGGGAGELF
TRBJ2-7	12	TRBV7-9	ASSGRGDAFEQY
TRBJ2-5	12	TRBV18	ASSRSGSGETQY
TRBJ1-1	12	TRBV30	AWKRADINTEAF
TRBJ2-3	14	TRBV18	ASSPGLAEGQGTQY
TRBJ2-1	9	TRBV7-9	ASSFTHEQF
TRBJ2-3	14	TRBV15	ATSPPGTSGTDTQY
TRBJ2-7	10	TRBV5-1	ASSWEGYEQY
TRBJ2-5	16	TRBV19	ASSIILGAGPPQETQY
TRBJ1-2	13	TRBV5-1	ASSLETRAGGGYT
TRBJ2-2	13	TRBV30	AWSLPGHGIGELF
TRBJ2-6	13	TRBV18	ASSPGSSGANVLT
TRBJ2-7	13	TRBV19	ASSPGTGFLDEQY
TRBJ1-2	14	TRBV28	ASSFRGPDSSYGYT
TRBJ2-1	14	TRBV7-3	ASSPLAGTSYNEQF
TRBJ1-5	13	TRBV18	ASSIEWGQNQPQH
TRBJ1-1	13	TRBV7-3	ASSLTGGRDTEAF
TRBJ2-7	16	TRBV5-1	ASSSPTTSGRANYEQY
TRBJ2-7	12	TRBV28	ASSFPLAGYEQY
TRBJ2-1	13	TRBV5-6	ASSLLDRDTDEQF
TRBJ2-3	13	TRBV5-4	ASSLEASVKDTQY
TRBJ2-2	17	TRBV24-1	ATSDPGLAGRGFYGELF